Below, 12 T cell receptor beta chains from the same sample are listed, as sequenced in a study of T-cell memory formation after mild COVID-19. TCRdb redid the calling of the 5' RACE reads with MiXCR, one entry per CDR3 protein. The data hold under 650,000 distinct CDR3 sequences, with approximately 18% observed a single time. Sequencing was done on a sample of PBMCs or a T cell subset sorted from them (not recorded which). The receptors stem from an adult woman who had mild COVID-19 (a few samples of this study predate the infection). Cell type and time point are not known.

In its sample, this clonotype was seen many times. This sequence joins TRBV18 and TRBJ1-6, with a possible D match to TRBD1 (5 bases). V was clipped by 3 bases and J by 6 bases, with 6 bases between them. The CDR3 has 13 residues. The germline V gene has CDR1 KGHSH and CDR2 LQKENI. The DNA of the CDR3 is TGTGCCAGCTCACCGGGACCTAATTCACCCCTCCACTTT. Translated: CASSPGPNSPLHF.

The chain carries TRBV11-2 and TRBJ2-7, with D unresolved. Trimming took 3 bases from V and 3 from J, leaving 9 bases between them. In germline, CDR1 is SGHAT, CDR2 FQNNGV. This CDR3 contains 13 residues. CDR3 region: CASSFGRNYEQYF. The CDR3 DNA reads as TGTGCCAGCAGCTTTGGAAGGAACTACGAGCAGTACTTC.

For this clonotype: Just one base apart from a much larger clone, this may be a read error. V usage is TRBV2 and J usage is TRBJ1-1, with D possibly being TRBD1 (5 bases). V dropped 7 bases and J dropped 0 bases, with 9 bases sitting between them. This CDR3 comprises 13 residues. The V gene's germline CDR1 is SNHLY and CDR2 FYNNEI. The CDR3 region is CASKLGVNTEAFF. As DNA, the CDR3 is TGTGCCAGCAAGCTAGGGGTGAACACTGAAGCTTTCTTT. Filled out from reference TRBV2 and TRBJ1-1, the complete variable domain reads EPEVTQTPSHQVTQMGQEVILRCVPISNHLYFYWYRQILGQKVEFLVSFYNNEISEKSEIFDDQFSVERPDGSNFTLKIRSTKLEDSAMYFCASKLGVNTEAFFGQGTRLTVV.

The sample holds a few counts of this clonotype. The V gene is TRBV7-8, the J gene TRBJ1-2, with 7 positions matching TRBD1. This CDR3 contains 15 residues. Germline values: CDR1 SGHVS, CDR2 FQNEAQ. The trim removed 4 bases at V and 2 bases at J, leaving 7 bases unmatched. CDR3: CASSYKLTGNYGYTF. In nucleotides, the CDR3 is TGTGCCAGCAGCTACAAGCTGACAGGGAACTATGGCTACACCTTC.

The chain employs TRBV5-1 and TRBJ2-7, with D uncertain. The CDR3 is 13 residues long. Germline V gives CDR1 SGHRS, CDR2 YFSETQ. The V end lost 5 bases, the J end lost 4 bases, and 13 bases lay between the germline ends. The CDR3 protein is CASRAVEPYEQYV. The CDR3 bases are TGCGCCAGCAGAGCTGTGGAACCATACGAGCAGTACGTC.

This clonotype was detected a few times. V gene TRBV7-9 combines with J gene TRBJ2-3; TRBD2 might be the D (5 bases). Trimming took off 0 bases at V and 2 bases at J, with 12 bases between the two ends. The CDR3 is 16 residues long. Germline CDR1 and CDR2: SEHNR and FQNEAQ (reference sequence). The DNA for the CDR3 is TGTGCCAGCAGCTTAGCGGCTAGCTACCCCACAGATACGCAGTATTTT. Translated, it gives CASSLAASYPTDTQYF.

This chain joins TRBV20-1 and TRBJ2-1; TRBD2 matches at 8 bases. The CDR3 consists of 12 residues. The germline gives CDR1 DFQATT, CDR2 SNEGSKA (reference sequence). The V segment lost 6 bases and the J segment 9 bases; nucleotides outside the gene matches: 7. The CDR3, as DNA: TGCAGTGCCCCAACTAGCGGAGCTGAGCAGTTCTTC. Translation gives CSAPTSGAEQFF.

This chain links TRBV6-5 with TRBJ1-2, with 9 bases lining up with TRBD1. Germline CDR1 reads MNHEY; CDR2 reads SVGAGI. The CDR3 is made up of 19 amino acids. Unmatched junction bases numbered 18, after V lost 7 bases and J lost 0 bases. CDR3 sequence: CASTPDVSDRGGANYGYTF. CDR3 nucleotide sequence: TGTGCCAGCACCCCAGATGTATCCGACAGGGGGGGAGCTAACTATGGCTACACCTTC.

This chain connects TRBV19 to TRBJ2-1; TRBD2 matches 11 bases. This CDR3 region has 13 residues. V shed 5 bases, J shed 10 bases, and the junction held 4 bases outside the gene matches. CDR1 LNHDA and CDR2 SQIVND come from the germline V gene (reference sequence). CDR3 loop: CASSHGTSGEQFF. The CDR3 DNA sequence: TGTGCCAGTAGTCATGGGACTAGCGGCGAGCAGTTCTTC. Full variable domain (outside the CDR3, taken from reference TRBV19 and TRBJ2-1): DGGITQSPKYLFRKEGQNVTLSCEQNLNHDAMYWYRQDPGQGLRLIYYSQIVNDFQKGDIAEGYSVSREKKESFPLTVTSAQKNPTAFYLCASSHGTSGEQFFGPGTRLTVL.

This chain uses TRBV20-1 with TRBJ2-7; D unresolved. This CDR3 spans 13 amino acids. V dropped 0 bases and J dropped 6 bases, with 12 bases sitting between them. Looked up from germline, CDR1 is DFQATT and CDR2 is SNEGSKA (reference sequence). CDR3 region: CSARDNPPAEQYF. CDR3 DNA: TGCAGTGCTAGAGATAATCCTCCGGCCGAGCAGTACTTC.

This clonotype was detected a few times. The rearrangement links TRBV18 to TRBJ2-7; D is unclear. Germline CDR1 KGHSH, CDR2 LQKENI. The length of the CDR3 is 14 residues. Trimming shortened V by 5 bases and J by 0 bases, and 11 bases separated the two germline ends. The CDR3 protein is CASSSEYPSYEQYF. CDR3 in DNA: TGTGCCAGCTCATCCGAATATCCCTCCTACGAGCAGTACTTC. The variable domain in full, with the rest retrieved from reference TRBV18 and TRBJ2-7, is NAGVMQNPRHLVRRRGQEARLRCSPMKGHSHVYWYRQLPEEGLKFMVYLQKENIIDESGMPKERFSAEFPKEGPSILRIQQVVRGDSAAYFCASSSEYPSYEQYFGPGTRLTVT.

About this clonotype itself: Germline is not matched at one junction end, which may reflect a read error. The chain employs TRBV7-9 and TRBJ2-3, with TRBD2 matching over 12 bases. This CDR3 has 15 amino acids. Germline lookup yields CDR1 SEHNR and CDR2 FQNEAQ (reference sequence). The CDR3, as DNA: TGTGCCAGCAGCCTAGCGGGGGGGCCGTCAGATACGCAGTATTTT. It specifies CASSLAGGPSDTQYF.